This TCR beta chain was found in a study of tumor and adjacent non-tumor tissue in lung cancer. Three rounds of nested PCR, following a modified ARM-PCR protocol, produced the TCRbeta library. TCRdb redid the calling of the multiplex PCR reads with MiXCR, one entry per CDR3 protein. The sample holds some 100,000 distinct CDR3 sequences, 50% to 70% seen once. No cell sorting was done before RNA was extracted from the tissue. The normal lung tissue was taken more than 3 cm from the tumor edge. In germline, CDR1 is SQVTM, CDR2 ANQGSEA. There are 13 residues in the CDR3. The rearrangement links TRBV29-1 to TRBJ2-3, with D unresolved. TRBJ1-5 explains the end of the DNA better; the J call may be wrong. The sequenced material came from distant non-tumor lung tissue. The receptor was isolated from a man aged 25 to 45 with non-small cell lung cancer. The CDR3: CSARPPGTDTQHF. The CDR3 DNA is TGCAGCGCCCGGCCCCCGGGTACAGATACGCAGCATTTT.